The clone carrying this T cell receptor (beta chain) was detected many times. The ends were cut back, 3 bases at V and 0 bases at J, with 11 bases in the middle. Looked up from germline, CDR1 is SGHNT and CDR2 is YENEEA. This CDR3 comprises 15 residues. The data originate from a study of identical twins. One entry per CDR3 protein, called by TCRdb with MiXCR from the 5' RACE reads. The sample has roughly 540,000 distinct CDR3 sequences; less than 25% are singletons. Separately, the same data were catalogued under a study of T cells expressing NK-cell markers. That paper states: Seven donors tested HCMV-seropositive and one tested seronegative among the eight sequenced.

This sequence was found in a young woman in good health. The rearrangement links TRBV11-3 to TRBJ1-2; D uncertain. Sample: CD4+ T cells sorted from blood. The CDR3 coding sequence is TGTGCCAGCAGCTTGGCGGCCGCAGCTAACTATGGCTACACCTTC. Amino acids: CASSLAAAANYGYTF.